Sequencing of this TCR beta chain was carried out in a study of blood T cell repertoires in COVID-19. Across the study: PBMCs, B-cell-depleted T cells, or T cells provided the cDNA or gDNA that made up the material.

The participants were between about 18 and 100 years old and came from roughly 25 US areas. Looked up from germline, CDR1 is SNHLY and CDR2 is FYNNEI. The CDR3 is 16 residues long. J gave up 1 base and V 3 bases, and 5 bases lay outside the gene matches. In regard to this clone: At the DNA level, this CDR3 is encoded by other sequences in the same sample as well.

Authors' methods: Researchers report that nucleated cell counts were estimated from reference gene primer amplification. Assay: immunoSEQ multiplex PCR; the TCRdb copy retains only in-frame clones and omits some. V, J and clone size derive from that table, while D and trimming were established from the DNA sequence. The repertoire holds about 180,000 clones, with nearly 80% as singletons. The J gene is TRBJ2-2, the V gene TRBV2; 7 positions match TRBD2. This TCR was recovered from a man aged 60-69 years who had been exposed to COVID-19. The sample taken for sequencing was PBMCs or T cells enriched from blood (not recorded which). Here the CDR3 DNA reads TGTGCCAGCAGTGATGGGGCTAGCGGGAACACCGGGGAGCTGTTTTTT. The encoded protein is CASSDGASGNTGELFF. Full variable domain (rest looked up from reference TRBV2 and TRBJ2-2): EPEVTQTPSHQVTQMGQEVILRCVPISNHLYFYWYRQILGQKVEFLVSFYNNEISEKSEIFDDQFSVERPDGSNFTLKIRSTKLEDSAMYFCASSDGASGNTGELFFGEGSRLTVL.